This TCR beta chain comes out of a study of blood T cells in healthy people across ages. This CDR3 is built from 15 residues. Germline CDR1 and CDR2: SEHNR and FQNEAQ (reference sequence). J gave up 10 bases and V 2 bases, and 8 bases lay outside the gene matches. Findings of the study overall: It was held that the diversity estimates obtained from one million T cells were underestimates. Compared with aged donors, long-lived donors showed fewer expanded clones, suggesting selection. CMV status of donors was not determined, possibly confounding expanded clonotype changes.

There are a few counts of this clonotype. Its specificity is unknown. Together with a sample-barcoded 5' primer, a J-beta primer mix was included in a second PCR lasting about 6 to 11 cycles. From each sample, at least 3 million paired-end reads containing CDR3 were obtained. Via MiXCR, TCRdb re-called the 5' RACE reads, giving one row per CDR3 protein. The sample yields 870,000 or so distinct CDR3 sequences, less than 35% seen once. This chain links TRBV7-9 with TRBJ2-1; 10 bases match TRBD2. The source of this sequence is a woman older than 75 in good health. Sequencing was performed on blood. CDR3 sequence (DNA): TGTGCCAGCAGCTTATCTTCTAGCGGGGGTGGAGAGCAGTTCTTC. Encoded protein: CASSLSSSGGGEQFF. Looking up the rest from reference TRBV7-9 and TRBJ2-1 gives the full variable domain: DTGVSQNPRHKITKRGQNVTFRCDPISEHNRLYWYRQTLGQGPEFLTYFQNEAQLEKSRLLSDRFSAERPKGSFSTLEIQRTEQGDSAMYLCASSLSSSGGGEQFFGPGTRLTVL.